Given below is one TCR beta chain in context. This sample was included in a study of blood T cell repertoires in COVID-19. In the study overall: COVID-19 samples, acute and convalescent, were from the United States, Italy and Spain. The analysed material was cDNA or gDNA that came from T cells, B-cell-depleted T cells, or PBMCs.

The CDR3 consists of 16 residues. The V gene end was trimmed by 2 bases and the J gene end by 3 bases; junction bases not matched to a gene: 4. Germline CDR1 reads LGHNA; CDR2 reads YNFKEQ. Original data processing: Amplification with reference gene primers provided the estimates of nucleated cell counts. The table came from immunoSEQ multiplex PCR; TCRdb's copy has only in-frame clones and leaves some out. D and trimming were read from the DNA, whereas the V and J calls and clone size are those reported in that table. This sample has some 99,000 clones, with around 82% found just once. The rearrangement links TRBV4-2 to TRBJ2-1, with 10 bases fitting TRBD2. Input material: peripheral blood. This receptor was obtained from a woman aged 45-65 years with acute or convalescent COVID-19. As DNA, the CDR3 is TGTGCCAGCAGCCAAAAGAGCGGGGGGGGCTACAATGAGCAGTTCTTC. Translating gives CASSQKSGGGYNEQFF.